This TCR beta chain was sequenced for a study of shared clonotypes between healthy human individuals. The table came from immunoSEQ multiplex PCR; TCRdb's copy has only in-frame clones and leaves some out. This table holds hundreds of thousands of clones, under 80% found once. In regard to this clone: Other nucleotide sequences from this sample produce the same CDR3.

V lost 1 base and J lost 6, with 10 bases in between. CDR3 length: 13 amino acids. Germline CDR1 is SGHRS and CDR2 is YFSETQ. Sequences were obtained from memory CD4+ T cells sorted from blood. Indicated subset: CD45RA-negative fraction. This receptor was obtained from a woman in her 30s in good health. The chain uses TRBV5-1 and TRBJ1-2; weak D call: TRBD1 (6 bases). CDR3: CASSLTGTDGYTF. DNA for the CDR3: TGCGCCAGCAGCTTGACAGGGACGGATGGCTACACCTTC.